This T cell receptor (beta chain) was obtained from a study of blood T cell repertoires in COVID-19 (dated by TCRdb to the early 2020s). Some background on the complete study: The collaborator samples originated in the United States, Italy and Spain and spanned the acute and convalescent phases of COVID-19. The prospective study material was composed of cDNA or gDNA derived from T cells, B-cell-depleted T cells, or PBMCs. Deeply sampled blood TCRbeta repertoires from subjects exposed to, actively infected with, or recovered from COVID-19 were included in the dataset. The repertoires were made available in a free public database intended to serve as a resource for research on the immune response to SARS-CoV-2. The samples were drawn from the first 160 participants of the ongoing ImmuneRACE study and from 950 to 1,500 subjects provided by 6 global collaborators. Sample metadata almost always included a de-identified subject ID, COVID-19 status, age in years and sex. Where available, HLA class I and class II types were obtained from metadata supplied by the sample provider rather than from assay-based typing.

The study at large found these results: How much clinical and demographic metadata was included differed by source and by participant, and the metadata was provided uncurated.

The collaborating institutions used their own protocols to collect whole blood in K2EDTA tubes. For TCRbeta analysis, collaborator samples were shipped as frozen whole blood, as isolated PBMCs, or as DNA extracted from either sample type. As for this clone: The target of this receptor is not known. Nothing much larger sits one base from this clone, and base qualities are not available.

TCRbeta CDR3 regions were amplified from genomic DNA by means of the immunoSEQ Assay, a bias-controlled multiplex PCR. Per the source publication's procedure: Nucleated cell counts per sample were estimated from amplification of reference gene primers within the assay. Sequence reads were collapsed and filtered to measure the absolute abundance of every unique TCRbeta CDR3 rearrangement. For each sample, productive Simpson clonality was calculated as the square root of Simpson's diversity index across productive rearrangements. TCRdb stores this immuneACCESS table with in-frame sequences only. Part of the clones is absent; in the studies checked, under half of the shortfall reflects unresolved V genes, and no reason is known for the rest. Clone size and V and J calls were adopted from that table, with D and trimming inferred from the DNA. The sample table shows more than 60,000 clones, and 88% are seen once. The ten most abundant clones make up around a fifth of the sample.

The CDR3, from cysteine to phenylalanine, totals 15 residues. Only the CDR3 part of the read is kept: 45 bases, read in frame from the first base. V drops 2 bases and J drops 6 bases, leaving 13 bases in between. The germline V gene specifies MGHRA as CDR1 and YSYEKL as CDR2. This receptor was obtained from a woman between 50 and 59 years old with active or convalescent COVID-19. The rearrangement joined TRBV4-1 to TRBJ2-2; a tentative D call is TRBD2 (5 bases match). Sample: peripheral blood. The CDR3 is CASSQQHGVAGELFF. The sequenced DNA is TGCGCCAGCAGCCAACAACACGGGGTGGCCGGGGAGCTGTTTTTT.